This TCR beta chain is drawn from a study of T-cell reconstitution after alpha-beta-depleted transplantation in children. Findings and limits, study-wide: Two months or so post-transplant, alpha-beta T cells reportedly derived from several hundred expanded graft clones. T cells produced anew were the main source of T-cell counts and diversity one year after transplant. Surviving recipient T cells and intrathymic progenitors accounted for some patients' high TCRbeta diversity at day 60.

This clonotype showed up many times. Its target is not known. The V and J ends lost 1 base and 9 bases, in that order; junction bases with no gene match: 9. Germline V gene lookup returns CDR1 SGHNT and CDR2 YYREEE (reference sequence). The CDR3 runs 14 residues. Unique molecular identifiers were incorporated when the TCRbeta library was constructed. TCRdb re-called the PCR reads through MiXCR, storing one row per CDR3 protein. The sample holds about 70,000 distinct CDR3 sequences; about a tenth are singletons and the top ten take roughly an eighth. V is TRBV5-4 and J is TRBJ1-2, with 7 bases lining up with TRBD1. The source is a boy younger than 18 with acute myeloid leukemia, due to receive a stem cell transplant. The source material was PBMCs, sampled before TCRalphabeta/CD19-depleted stem cell transplant. The CDR3 spells CASSLPPGGESYTF. The DNA for the CDR3 is TGTGCCAGCAGCTTGCCCCCAGGGGGTGAAAGCTACACCTTC.